Sequencing of this TCR beta chain was carried out in a study of cytomegalovirus exposure and HLA in healthy donors. Background on the study: The platform used for the 95 to 150 validation repertoires matched that of the roughly 700 first-cohort repertoires, a later analysis reported.

Trimming left V 6 bases short and J 4 bases short, with 6 bases between. Germline-derived CDR1 and CDR2 are MNHEY and SVGAGI. This CDR3 has 12 amino acids. On this clone itself: Its cognate antigen is unknown.

General observations from the study: According to reports, the classifier identified cytomegalovirus status with high specificity and sensitivity.

Libraries were prepared by immunoSEQ multiplex PCR; TCRdb keeps only in-frame clonotypes and omits some of them. This sample has about 73,000 clones, with 94% found just once. This TCR came from a woman between 18 and 29 years old in good health and CMV-seronegative. The chain links TRBV6-5 to TRBJ2-2; D gene uncertain. The sample consisted of PBMCs. The CDR3 reads CASRIGTGELFF. The CDR3 coding sequence is TGTGCCAGCAGAATCGGCACCGGGGAGCTGTTTTTT.